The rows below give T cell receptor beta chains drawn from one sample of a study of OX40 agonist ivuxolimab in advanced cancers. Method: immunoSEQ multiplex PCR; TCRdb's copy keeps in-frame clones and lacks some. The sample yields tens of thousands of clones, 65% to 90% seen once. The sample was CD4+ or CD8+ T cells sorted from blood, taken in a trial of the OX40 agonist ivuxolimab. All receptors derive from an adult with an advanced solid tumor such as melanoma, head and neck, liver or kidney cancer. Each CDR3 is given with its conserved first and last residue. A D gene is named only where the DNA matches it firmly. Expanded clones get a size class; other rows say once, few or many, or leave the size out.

CDR3nt: TGTGCCAGCAGCCCTTTGAGGGAATTGGGAGAAGGCTCACCCCTCCACTTT; CDR3aa: CASSPLRELGEGSPLHF; j_gene: TRBJ1-6; abundance: few; v_gene: TRBV7-2; d_gene: .
CDR3nt: TGTGCCAGCAGTTTGGGCCTCGGGACTGAAGCTTTCTTT; CDR3aa: CASSLGLGTEAFF; j_gene: TRBJ1-1; abundance: medium-sized; v_gene: TRBV25-1; d_gene: .
CDR3nt: TGTGCCATCAGCGACCGGGACAGCCTCTCCTACGAGCAGTACTTC; CDR3aa: CAISDRDSLSYEQYF; j_gene: TRBJ2-7; abundance: .; v_gene: TRBV10-3; d_gene: TRBD1
CDR3nt: TGTGCCAGCAGCTGGAGCGGGACAGGCGAAAACTATGGCTACACCTTC; CDR3aa: CASSWSGTGENYGYTF; j_gene: TRBJ1-2; abundance: .; v_gene: TRBV5-6; d_gene: TRBD1
CDR3nt: TGTGCCAGCAGCTTGGGCGCGGGAGGGCGGTACGAGCAGTACTTC; CDR3aa: CASSLGAGGRYEQYF; j_gene: TRBJ2-7; abundance: .; v_gene: TRBV5-6; d_gene: TRBD2
CDR3nt: TGTGCCAGCAGCCCCGCTAGCGGCCCCACAGATACGCAGTATTTT; CDR3aa: CASSPASGPTDTQYF; j_gene: TRBJ2-3; abundance: .; v_gene: TRBV6-5; d_gene: TRBD2
CDR3nt: TGTGCCAGCAGCTTAGAGGGGATAGGCGGCTCCTACGAGCAGTACTTC; CDR3aa: CASSLEGIGGSYEQYF; j_gene: TRBJ2-7; abundance: .; v_gene: TRBV7-9; d_gene: .
CDR3nt: TGCGCCAGCGGTAGACTTGAGGGCGGCACAGATACGCAGTATTTT; CDR3aa: CASGRLEGGTDTQYF; j_gene: TRBJ2-3; abundance: once; v_gene: TRBV4-1; d_gene: .
CDR3nt: TGCAGCGTTGCGGCTAAAAAGAGCTCTGGAAACACCATATATTTT; CDR3aa: CSVAAKKSSGNTIYF; j_gene: TRBJ1-3; abundance: .; v_gene: TRBV29-1; d_gene: .
CDR3nt: TGTGCCAGCAGAACGCAGGGGGATACGCAGTATTTT; CDR3aa: CASRTQGDTQYF; j_gene: TRBJ2-3; abundance: .; v_gene: TRBV28; d_gene: .
CDR3nt: TGTGCCAGCAGCTTACCAGCGAACACTGAAGCTTTCTTT; CDR3aa: CASSLPANTEAFF; j_gene: TRBJ1-1; abundance: .; v_gene: TRBV7-9; d_gene: .
CDR3nt: TGTGCCAGCAGAATTACCGGACAGTCAGCTAACTATGGCTACACCTTC; CDR3aa: CASRITGQSANYGYTF; j_gene: TRBJ1-2; abundance: .; v_gene: TRBV2; d_gene: .
CDR3nt: TGTGCCAGCAGCCAATCCCTGCCCCGGACAGGGCATCTCAAGGACGAGCAGTACTTC; CDR3aa: CASSQSLPRTGHLKDEQYF; j_gene: TRBJ2-7; abundance: .; v_gene: TRBV14; d_gene: TRBD1
CDR3nt: TGTGCCAGCAGGACAGGACACAAGGCATATTTT; CDR3aa: CASRTGHKAYF; j_gene: TRBJ1-3; abundance: .; v_gene: TRBV7-9; d_gene: .
CDR3nt: TGTGCCAGCAGCTCCGGGACAGGGTCCTCCTACGAGCAGTACTTC; CDR3aa: CASSSGTGSSYEQYF; j_gene: TRBJ2-7; abundance: .; v_gene: TRBV7-9; d_gene: TRBD1
CDR3nt: TGTGCCAGCAGCCCTAGACAGGGGGCTTTTCGAACTGAAGCTTTCTTT; CDR3aa: CASSPRQGAFRTEAFF; j_gene: TRBJ1-1; abundance: .; v_gene: TRBV7-8; d_gene: TRBD1
CDR3nt: TGTGCCAGCAGCTTAAAGGGTACCCCTTACGGCTACACCTTC; CDR3aa: CASSLKGTPYGYTF; j_gene: TRBJ1-2; abundance: .; v_gene: TRBV7-2; d_gene: .
CDR3nt: TGCGCCAGCAGCCAAGATATACGGACCGGGGAGCTGTTTTTT; CDR3aa: CASSQDIRTGELFF; j_gene: TRBJ2-2; abundance: .; v_gene: TRBV4-1; d_gene: .
CDR3nt: TGTGCCAGCATTCTAGGGACCTACGAGCAGTACTTC; CDR3aa: CASILGTYEQYF; j_gene: TRBJ2-7; abundance: .; v_gene: TRBV2; d_gene: .
CDR3nt: TGCAGCGTCCAGGGGACAGGCTCTGGAAACACCATATATTTT; CDR3aa: CSVQGTGSGNTIYF; j_gene: TRBJ1-3; abundance: .; v_gene: TRBV29-1; d_gene: TRBD1
CDR3nt: TGCGCCAGCAGCCATGAACCGACAGGGACGTACGGGGACAACGAGCAGTACTTC; CDR3aa: CASSHEPTGTYGDNEQYF; j_gene: TRBJ2-7; abundance: .; v_gene: TRBV4-1; d_gene: TRBD1
CDR3nt: TGTGCCAGCACCTTAGGGGTCGGACAGGTCGATGAGCAGTTCTTC; CDR3aa: CASTLGVGQVDEQFF; j_gene: TRBJ2-1; abundance: .; v_gene: TRBV7-9; d_gene: TRBD1
CDR3nt: TGTGCCAGCAGTGAATGGGGCGCGGGACGAAATTACAATGAGCAGTTCTTC; CDR3aa: CASSEWGAGRNYNEQFF; j_gene: TRBJ2-1; abundance: .; v_gene: TRBV25-1; d_gene: .
CDR3nt: TGTGCCAGCAGCGTCGGGACATCTTACAATGAGCAGTTCTTC; CDR3aa: CASSVGTSYNEQFF; j_gene: TRBJ2-1; abundance: .; v_gene: TRBV9; d_gene: .
CDR3nt: TGTGCCAGCAGCGGAACTCGTAGCGGGGGCACCGGGACCCAGTACTTC; CDR3aa: CASSGTRSGGTGTQYF; j_gene: TRBJ2-5; abundance: .; v_gene: TRBV9; d_gene: TRBD2
CDR3nt: TGTGCCAGCAGTTACAGGCGGGGGAGGGCAGATACGCAGTATTTT; CDR3aa: CASSYRRGRADTQYF; j_gene: TRBJ2-3; abundance: .; v_gene: TRBV6-5; d_gene: TRBD2
CDR3nt: TGCGCCAGCTTCCGGCAGAATGAGCAGTTCTTC; CDR3aa: CASFRQNEQFF; j_gene: TRBJ2-1; abundance: once; v_gene: TRBV5-1; d_gene: .
CDR3nt: TGTGCCACCAGCAGAGTAACAGGGCATCAGCCCCAGCATTTT; CDR3aa: CATSRVTGHQPQHF; j_gene: TRBJ1-5; abundance: once; v_gene: TRBV15; d_gene: .
CDR3nt: TGTGCCAGCAGCTTCATAGCGGGTCCCAGCAGCGAGCAGTACTTC; CDR3aa: CASSFIAGPSSEQYF; j_gene: TRBJ2-7; abundance: .; v_gene: TRBV7-9; d_gene: TRBD2
CDR3nt: TGTGCCAGCAGGAACGAGCGGGAGGGCGTTTTCAACAATGAGCAGTTCTTC; CDR3aa: CASRNEREGVFNNEQFF; j_gene: TRBJ2-1; abundance: few; v_gene: TRBV5-6; d_gene: TRBD2
CDR3nt: TGTGCCAGCAGCTTATGGGGCTCCTATAACACCATATATTTT; CDR3aa: CASSLWGSYNTIYF; j_gene: TRBJ1-3; abundance: .; v_gene: TRBV13; d_gene: .
CDR3nt: TGTGCCACCAGCAGAGTTAGGGGAAGACAGGGGAAGAACACCGGGGAGCTGTTTTTT; CDR3aa: CATSRVRGRQGKNTGELFF; j_gene: TRBJ2-2; abundance: medium-sized; v_gene: TRBV15; d_gene: TRBD1
CDR3nt: TGCGCCAGCAGCCCCGGGGTTAACTATGGCTACACCTTC; CDR3aa: CASSPGVNYGYTF; j_gene: TRBJ1-2; abundance: .; v_gene: TRBV4-1; d_gene: .
CDR3nt: TGTGCCAGCAGCTGGCCGGGGACAGAATTTTACAATGAGCAGTTCTTC; CDR3aa: CASSWPGTEFYNEQFF; j_gene: TRBJ2-1; abundance: .; v_gene: TRBV5-5; d_gene: TRBD1
CDR3nt: TGTGCCAGCACCACCGACAGTCTTTCCTCTGGAAACACCATATATTTT; CDR3aa: CASTTDSLSSGNTIYF; j_gene: TRBJ1-3; abundance: .; v_gene: TRBV28; d_gene: .
CDR3nt: TGCGCCAGCAGCTTGGCCGGGACTAATGAGCAGTACTTC; CDR3aa: CASSLAGTNEQYF; j_gene: TRBJ2-7; abundance: .; v_gene: TRBV5-1; d_gene: TRBD2